Below, 28 T cell receptor beta chains from the same sample are listed, as sequenced in a study of regulatory T cells in long-lasting Graves disease. iRepertoire HTBI primers and Arm-PCR of CDR3 regions built TCR beta libraries. One entry per CDR3 protein results from TCRdb running MiXCR on the multiplex PCR reads. Seen here are around 400,000 distinct CDR3 sequences, 10% to 15% observed once, and the top ten hold 15% to 20%. Regarding time point: newly diagnosed GD, antithyroid drugs for less than 3 months. PBMC RNA was the source of the TCR library. These data are also associated with another study on T cells in Graves' hyperthyroidism and ophthalmopathy.

The specimen comprised peripheral blood mononuclear cells (PBMCs), sampled at new diagnosis, from a patient treated with antithyroid drugs. These TCRs come from a woman between 18 and 29 years old with Graves disease.

This clonotype has a count of ten or more. The genes are TRBV6-1 and TRBJ1-6, with 7 bases matching TRBD1. V dropped 8 bases and J dropped 7; count of bases not matched to a gene: 11. CDR3 length: 15 residues. The germline V gene has CDR1 MNHNS and CDR2 SASEGT. The CDR3 DNA is TGTGCCAGCCGTGGAAGGACAGGCGGGAATTCACCCCTCCACTTT. Protein product: CASRGRTGGNSPLHF.

The table lists this clonotype with a few counts. This sequence joins TRBV5-1 and TRBJ2-3, with 11 bases aligning to TRBD1. Germline CDR1 reads SGHRS; CDR2 reads YFSETQ. The CDR3 is 17 residues long. The V gene end was trimmed by 4 bases and the J gene end by 0 bases; junction bases not matched to a gene: 7. For the CDR3, the DNA is TGCGCCAGCAGCCAAGGGACAGGGGGGAAAAGCACAGATACGCAGTATTTT. Its protein product is CASSQGTGGKSTDTQYF.

This clonotype was recorded at least ten times. The chain uses TRBV28 and TRBJ2-7; perhaps TRBD2 as D (6 bases). This CDR3 region has 14 residues. Trimming pared 6 bases from V and 3 bases from J, leaving 15 bases between. Germline loops: CDR1 MDHEN, CDR2 SYDVKM. As DNA, the CDR3 is TGTGCCAGCAGCCTCGCGGGGCTTCACTACGAGCAGTACTTC. Its translation is CASSLAGLHYEQYF.

The table lists this clonotype with a few counts. The genes are TRBV7-9 and TRBJ1-4, with D perhaps TRBD1 (6 bases). CDR1 SEHNR and CDR2 FQNEAQ come from the germline V gene (reference sequence). Trimming left V 8 bases short and J 4 bases short, with 8 bases between. This CDR3 contains 12 residues. CDR3: CASGGSNEKLFF. The CDR3 region has the DNA TGTGCCAGCGGGGGCAGTAATGAAAAACTGTTTTTT. Looking up the rest from reference TRBV7-9 and TRBJ1-4 gives the full variable domain: DTGVSQNPRHKITKRGQNVTFRCDPISEHNRLYWYRQTLGQGPEFLTYFQNEAQLEKSRLLSDRFSAERPKGSFSTLEIQRTEQGDSAMYLCASGGSNEKLFFGSGTQLSVL.

This clonotype appeared a single time. V is TRBV3-1 and J is TRBJ1-2, with 12 bases fitting TRBD1. The CDR3 length is 15 residues. V dropped 1 base and J dropped 5; count of bases not matched to a gene: 2. Germline lookup yields CDR1 LGHDT and CDR2 YNNKEL (reference sequence). Written as DNA, the CDR3 is TGTGCCAGCAGCCAAGGGGGACAGGGGGCATATGGCTACACCTTC. Translating it yields CASSQGGQGAYGYTF.

This clonotype was seen repeatedly, ten times or more. J is TRBJ2-7 and V is TRBV24-1, with D maybe TRBD2 (6 bases). Germline V gene lookup returns CDR1 KGHDR and CDR2 SFDVKD. The CDR3 consists of 16 residues. V dropped 3 bases and J dropped 4 bases, with 18 bases sitting between them. CDR3 DNA sequence: TGTGCCACCAGTGATCCGCAGACTAGGGAAGGATACGAGCAGTACGTC. It is translated as CATSDPQTREGYEQYV.

Many counts were recorded for this clonotype. The rearrangement links TRBV19 to TRBJ1-1; D uncertain. The CDR3 contains 14 residues. Trimming removed 3 bases from V and 5 bases from J, with 13 bases in between. Germline V gene sequence: CDR1 LNHDA, CDR2 SQIVND (reference sequence). CDR3 residues: CASSMTPDWTEAFF. The CDR3 region has the DNA TGTGCCAGTAGTATGACACCCGATTGGACTGAAGCTTTCTTT.

This clonotype turned up a few times. The V and J genes are TRBV4-1 and TRBJ1-4; no definite D call. The CDR3 consists of 14 residues. The V gene's germline CDR1 is MGHRA and CDR2 YSYEKL. The V and J ends lost 1 base and 6 bases respectively, with 9 bases between them. The CDR3: CASSQVGYDEKLFF. The CDR3 DNA is TGCGCCAGCAGCCAAGTAGGGTATGATGAAAAACTGTTTTTT.

V usage is TRBV2 and J usage is TRBJ2-1; D is unresolved. CDR1 and CDR2 from the germline V gene are SNHLY and FYNNEI. Trimming removed 0 bases at V and 16 bases at J, with 13 bases between. This CDR3 comprises 12 residues. CDR3 coding DNA: TGTGCCAGCAGTGAAGCGCTTGTTATTTACTTCTTC. Residues: CASSEALVIYFF.

This clonotype was counted once. This chain joins TRBV20-1 and TRBJ1-1; TRBD1 aligns across 7 bases. The germline V gene encodes CDR1 DFQATT and CDR2 SNEGSKA (reference sequence). After removal of 5 bases from V and 0 bases from J, the junction contained 12 bases not matched to a gene. This CDR3 is built from 16 residues. CDR3 DNA sequence: TGCAGTGCTCGACCGGGACAGTCACGCTTGAACACTGAAGCTTTCTTT. Translated, it gives CSARPGQSRLNTEAFF.

This clonotype has only a few counts. The chain is built from TRBV2 and TRBJ1-6; the D is unclear. The CDR3 is made up of 11 amino acids. Germline assignment: CDR1 SNHLY and CDR2 FYNNEI. V was pared by 10 bases and J by 6 bases, with 7 bases between. CDR3: CANSTNSPLHF. For the CDR3, the DNA is TGTGCCAACAGCACTAATTCACCCCTCCACTTT.

The table lists this clonotype with many counts. This chain links TRBV6-7 with TRBJ2-1, with TRBD2 as a possible D gene (5 bases). TRBV6-7 is sorted into the ORF group, with uncertain function. V dropped 0 bases and J dropped 5 bases, with 20 bases sitting between them. The CDR3 totals 18 residues. In DNA form, the CDR3 reads TGTGCCAGCAGTTACTCGAAATTTGTACTTATGGGAGACAATGAGCAGTTCTTC. Its translation: CASSYSKFVLMGDNEQFF.

This clonotype showed up many times. This rearrangement joins TRBV6-1 to TRBJ1-6, with 7 bases identical to TRBD1. This CDR3 spans 16 amino acids. Germline assignment: CDR1 MNHNS and CDR2 SASEGT. With V trimmed by 5 bases and J by 9 bases, 13 bases remained unmatched. CDR3 protein: CASSKKTGSWGSPLHF. For the CDR3, the DNA is TGTGCCAGCAGTAAAAAGACAGGGAGTTGGGGTTCACCCCTCCACTTT.

This clonotype was seen many times. The chain carries TRBV14 and TRBJ1-2, with 8 bases identical to TRBD1. The CDR3 sequence is 13 residues long. CDR1 is SGHDN and CDR2 is FVKESK in the germline V gene. Trimming at V came to 5 bases and at J to 8 bases, leaving 7 bases not matched to a gene. The chain's CDR3 is CASSKDRARGYTF. CDR3 in DNA: TGTGCCAGCAGCAAGGACAGGGCGCGCGGCTACACCTTC.

This clonotype was observed many times. The chain combines TRBV28 with TRBJ2-1, with TRBD2 matching 12 bases. Losses at the gene ends were 8 bases for V and 8 bases for J; bases not matched to a gene: 4. Germline values: CDR1 MDHEN, CDR2 SYDVKM. The CDR3 loop spans 13 amino acids. CDR3 nucleotides: TGTGCCAGCCGGACTAGCGGGACCTATGAGCAGTTCTTC. Its protein is CASRTSGTYEQFF.

This clonotype has at least ten counts. The chain has TRBV20-1 and TRBJ2-3, with TRBD2 matching over 14 bases. Trimming at V came to 6 bases and at J to 5 bases, leaving 7 bases not matched to a gene. The CDR3 contains 15 residues. Per the germline V gene, CDR1 is DFQATT and CDR2 is SNEGSKA (reference sequence). CDR3 DNA: TGCAGTGCCCAAACGGGACTAGCGGGAGAAGATACGCAGTATTTT. This sequence encodes CSAQTGLAGEDTQYF.

This clonotype came up many times. This chain connects TRBV11-3 to TRBJ1-1; the D is unclear. The V gene lost 5 bases and the J gene lost 5 bases, with 12 bases spanning the gap. CDR1 and CDR2 (germline): SGHNT, YENEEA. The CDR3 sequence is 13 residues long. CDR3 sequence (DNA): TGTGCCAGCAGCCACCGTACCGCTACTGAAGCTTTCTTT. Its protein product is CASSHRTATEAFF. The full variable domain, rest sourced from reference TRBV11-3 and TRBJ1-1, is EAGVVQSPRYKIIEKKQPVAFWCNPISGHNTLYWYLQNLGQGPELLIRYENEEAVDDSQLPKDRFSAERLKGVDSTLKIQPAELGDSAVYLCASSHRTATEAFFGQGTRLTVV.

This clonotype was recorded many times. The gene calls are TRBV7-9 and TRBJ1-5, with D hard to call. Per germline, CDR1 SEHNR and CDR2 FQNEAQ (reference sequence). Between the trimmed V and J ends, which lost 5 bases and 7 bases, there was a span of 9 bases. This CDR3 is built from 12 residues. CDR3 DNA sequence: TGTGCCAGCAGCACGATCGAACAGCCCCAGCATTTT. Protein: CASSTIEQPQHF. The whole variable domain, filled in from reference TRBV7-9 and TRBJ1-5, reads DTGVSQNPRHKITKRGQNVTFRCDPISEHNRLYWYRQTLGQGPEFLTYFQNEAQLEKSRLLSDRFSAERPKGSFSTLEIQRTEQGDSAMYLCASSTIEQPQHFGDGTRLSIL.

This clonotype occurred a few times. The chain joins TRBV11-2 to TRBJ2-7; possible D gene TRBD2, 5 bases. V lost 8 bases and J lost 6, with 11 bases in between. CDR1 is SGHAT and CDR2 is FQNNGV in the germline V gene. The CDR3 is made up of 11 amino acids. The CDR3, as DNA: TGTGCCAGCCAAACTCGGGGCGAGCAGTACTTC. This sequence encodes CASQTRGEQYF. The variable domain in full, completed from reference TRBV11-2 and TRBJ2-7, reads EAGVAQSPRYKIIEKRQSVAFWCNPISGHATLYWYQQILGQGPKLLIQFQNNGVVDDSQLPKDRFSAERLKGVDSTLKIQPAKLEDSAVYLCASQTRGEQYFGPGTRLTVT.

The rearrangement links TRBV5-4 to TRBJ2-5; TRBD1 matches 8 bases. This CDR3 is 15 amino acids long. The trim removed 4 bases at V and 5 bases at J, leaving 10 bases unmatched. Looked up from germline, CDR1 is SGHNT and CDR2 is YYREEE (reference sequence). The DNA for the CDR3 is TGTGCCAGCAGCCCTAAGGGGACAGGAGGGGAGACCCAGTACTTC. This gives the protein CASSPKGTGGETQYF.

This chain uses TRBV5-8 with TRBJ1-5; D call uncertain. The CDR3 runs 14 residues. V was shortened by 4 bases and J by 3 bases, with 11 bases between the two germline ends. The germline gives CDR1 SGHTS, CDR2 YDEGEE. The CDR3 loop is CASSKRRTNQPQHF. The CDR3 DNA reads TGTGCCAGCAGCAAGAGGAGGACCAATCAGCCCCAGCATTTT. Looking up the rest from reference TRBV5-8 and TRBJ1-5 gives the full variable domain: EAGVTQSPTHLIKTRGQQATLRCSPISGHTSVYWYQQALGLGLQFLLWYDEGEERNRGNFPPRFSGRQFPNYSSELNVNALELEDSALYLCASSKRRTNQPQHFGDGTRLSIL.

J is TRBJ2-6 and V is TRBV7-6; TRBD1 is a possible D gene (5 bases). Per germline, CDR1 SGHVS and CDR2 FNYEAQ. This CDR3 contains 17 residues. V lost 0 bases and J lost 3, with 12 bases in between. This CDR3 reads CASSLAGHPNGANVLTF. The CDR3 DNA reads as TGTGCCAGCAGCTTAGCAGGACACCCCAATGGGGCCAACGTCCTGACTTTC. Based on the CDR3 plus reference TRBV7-6 and TRBJ2-6, the full variable domain is GAGVSQSPRYKVTKRGQDVALRCDPISGHVSLYWYRQALGQGPEFLTYFNYEAQQDKSGLPNDRFSAERPEGSISTLTIQRTEQRDSAMYRCASSLAGHPNGANVLTFGAGSRLTVL.

This clonotype came up many times. The chain joins TRBV28 to TRBJ2-7; 10 bases fit TRBD1. CDR3 length: 16 residues. After removal of 7 bases from V and 1 base from J, the junction contained 10 bases not matched to a gene. The germline CDR1 and CDR2 sequences are MDHEN and SYDVKM. In DNA form, the CDR3 reads TGTGCCAGCAACTCGAGGACAGGGGGAGCATCCTACGAGCAGTACTTC. It is translated as CASNSRTGGASYEQYF.

This clonotype has a count of ten or more. The rearrangement links TRBV7-2 to TRBJ2-7; 7 bases match TRBD1. Germline CDR1 and CDR2: SGHTA and FQGNSA. V shed 5 bases, J shed 4 bases, and the junction held 5 bases outside the gene matches. The CDR3 is 13 residues long. CDR3: CASSTRTGYEQYV. In DNA, the CDR3 is TGTGCCAGCAGCACCCGGACAGGATACGAGCAGTACGTC.

This clonotype was seen ten or more times. V usage is TRBV6-1 and J usage is TRBJ1-2; D possibly corresponds to TRBD1 (5 bases). With 11 bases removed from V and 0 bases from J, the gap between germline ends came to 13 bases. CDR1 and CDR2 (germline): MNHNS, SASEGT. The CDR3 extends over 13 amino acids. CDR3 amino acids: CASCRDSNYGYTF. DNA of the CDR3: TGTGCCTCGTGCAGGGATTCTAACTATGGCTACACCTTC.

This clonotype was observed at least ten times. The genes are TRBV28 and TRBJ2-2; D not resolved. The V gene lost 6 bases and the J gene lost 4 bases, with 6 bases spanning the gap. Germline loops: CDR1 MDHEN, CDR2 SYDVKM. The CDR3 loop spans 12 amino acids. CDR3 amino acids: CASREFTGELFF. The CDR3 coding sequence is TGTGCCAGCAGGGAATTCACCGGGGAGCTGTTTTTT.

There are many counts of this clonotype. The chain carries TRBV12-3 or TRBV12-4 and TRBJ2-3, with 7 positions matching TRBD2. V shed 0 bases, J shed 3 bases, and the junction held 9 bases outside the gene matches. This CDR3 has 17 amino acids. The CDR3 spells CASSLATRGVRTDTQYF. The CDR3 DNA reads as TGTGCCAGCAGTTTAGCCACCCGGGGGGTTCGAACAGATACGCAGTATTTT.

This clonotype has a count of ten or more. The chain links TRBV7-2 to TRBJ1-1; D might be TRBD1 (6 bases). The V end lost 5 bases, the J end lost 5 bases, and 15 bases lay between the germline ends. CDR1 SGHTA and CDR2 FQGNSA come from the germline V gene. The CDR3 totals 14 residues. As DNA, the CDR3 is TGTGCCAGCAGCCCACAGGGAAGGGGGACTGAAGCTTTCTTT. Encoded protein: CASSPQGRGTEAFF.